Below are 24 T cell receptor beta chains sequenced from a single sample in a study of a mutant IDH1 vaccine in newly diagnosed glioma. The repertoire was sequenced with immunoSEQ multiplex PCR; TCRdb's copy has only in-frame clones and lacks some. The repertoire has approximately 25,000 clones, 84% of them found once; the top ten carry about 2.7%. These TCRs' antigens remain unknown. Documented time point: week 47, end of study. A 20-mer mutant IDH1 peptide at 300 ug was injected subcutaneously with topical imiquimod. The input for sequencing was PBMCs, taken from a glioma patient whose treatment included an IDH1 peptide vaccine. These receptor sequences come from a man aged 40-49 years with glioma.

The CDR3 loop is CASSYSGTDTQYF. As DNA, the CDR3 is TGTGCCAGCAGTTACTCTGGCACAGATACGCAGTATTTT. The rearrangement uses TRBV6-7 and TRBJ2-3, with D uncertain. TRBV6-7 is noted as an ORF with a role that remains uncertain. V lost 0 bases, J lost 1 base, and 2 bases lay in between. The CDR3 is made up of 13 amino acids.

V and J are TRBV2 and TRBJ2-1; D is unresolved. The CDR3 has 14 amino acids. The V gene's germline CDR1 is SNHLY and CDR2 FYNNEI. V was cut by 7 bases and J by 6 bases, with 16 bases left in between. Here the CDR3 reads CASTPDPAFNEQFF. The CDR3 coding sequence is TGTGCCAGCACTCCGGACCCGGCTTTCAATGAGCAGTTCTTC.

The rearrangement links TRBV5-1 to TRBJ2-1, with TRBD2 identical over 8 bases. Germline values: CDR1 SGHRS, CDR2 YFSETQ. Germline trimming cut 0 bases from V and 4 bases from J; bases unmatched to any gene: 3. The CDR3 runs 15 residues. CDR3 DNA: TGCGCCAGCAGCTTGGAGGGACTAGGTTACAATGAGCAGTTCTTC. Encoded protein: CASSLEGLGYNEQFF.

The chain employs TRBV27 and TRBJ1-1, with D hard to call. Trimming cost V 5 bases and J 5 bases, with 12 bases left between them. The CDR3 extends over 13 amino acids. Germline V gene lookup returns CDR1 MNHEY and CDR2 SMNVEV (reference sequence). The CDR3 DNA reads TGTGCCAGCAGTCCATATCAGAGGACTGAAGCTTTCTTT. Translation: CASSPYQRTEAFF.

The chain joins TRBV10-3 to TRBJ1-1, with D uncertain. The CDR3 sequence is 12 residues long. Germline CDR1 ENHRY, CDR2 SYGVKD. Deletions cut 7 bases from V and 0 bases from J, with 6 bases between. CDR3 sequence: CAIMGMNTEAFF. CDR3 bases: TGTGCCATCATGGGGATGAACACTGAAGCTTTCTTT.

The CDR3 loop reads CASSLAGLTDTQYF. The CDR3, as DNA: TGTGCCAGCAGCTTAGCGGGGCTAACAGATACGCAGTATTTT. The chain uses TRBV7-8 and TRBJ2-3, with TRBD1 as a possible D gene (5 bases). CDR3 length: 14 amino acids. V gave up 0 bases and J gave up 3 bases, with 7 bases separating them. Per germline, CDR1 SGHVS and CDR2 FQNEAQ.

V usage is TRBV7-9 and J usage is TRBJ1-1; D remains ambiguous. Trimming stripped 4 bases from V and 0 bases from J, with 15 bases between. Per germline, CDR1 SEHNR and CDR2 FQNEAQ (reference sequence). CDR3 length: 16 amino acids. The CDR3 reads CASSSRAFSMNTEAFF. The DNA of the CDR3 is TGTGCCAGCAGCTCTAGGGCTTTTTCCATGAACACTGAAGCTTTCTTT. The entire variable domain, with the rest obtained from reference TRBV7-9 and TRBJ1-1, is as follows: DTGVSQNPRHKITKRGQNVTFRCDPISEHNRLYWYRQTLGQGPEFLTYFQNEAQLEKSRLLSDRFSAERPKGSFSTLEIQRTEQGDSAMYLCASSSRAFSMNTEAFFGQGTRLTVV.

The rearrangement links TRBV2 to TRBJ2-2; TRBD2 is a possible D gene (6 bases). Trimming removed 0 bases from V and 6 bases from J, with 14 bases in between. The CDR3 spans 16 residues. Germline V gene sequence: CDR1 SNHLY, CDR2 FYNNEI. The chain's CDR3 is CASSEARRGDAGELFF. CDR3 nucleotides: TGTGCCAGCAGTGAAGCGCGGAGGGGAGACGCCGGGGAGCTGTTTTTT.

In DNA, the CDR3 is TGTGCCAGCAGAGCCGGACAGTCCTACGAGCAGTACTTC. Its protein product is CASRAGQSYEQYF. The chain uses TRBV28 and TRBJ2-7; D perhaps matches TRBD1 (6 bases). The germline V and J ends were trimmed by 6 bases and 1 base, with 10 bases remaining between them. Germline V CDR1 and CDR2: MDHEN, SYDVKM. The CDR3 covers 13 residues. Full variable domain (outside the CDR3, taken from reference TRBV28 and TRBJ2-7): DVKVTQSSRYLVKRTGEKVFLECVQDMDHENMFWYRQDPGLGLRLIYFSYDVKMKEKGDIPEGYSVSREKKERFSLILESASTNQTSMYLCASRAGQSYEQYFGPGTRLTVT.

This chain links TRBV27 with TRBJ1-2; 9 positions agree with TRBD1. The germline CDR1 and CDR2 sequences are MNHEY and SMNVEV (reference sequence). Losses at the gene ends were 5 bases for V and 6 bases for J; bases not matched to a gene: 4. The length of the CDR3 is 13 residues. The CDR3 protein is CASSQGTGNGYTF. CDR3 coding DNA: TGTGCCAGCAGTCAAGGGACAGGGAATGGCTACACCTTC.

The chain couples TRBV2 to TRBJ1-2; D remains ambiguous. Trimming stripped 6 bases from V and 8 bases from J, with 13 bases between. The V gene's germline CDR1 is SNHLY and CDR2 FYNNEI. This CDR3 has 12 residues. CDR3 in amino acids: CASRGPTEGYTF. The CDR3 DNA sequence: TGTGCCAGCAGGGGCCCCACGGAAGGCTACACCTTC.

This chain connects TRBV5-1 to TRBJ2-7; TRBD1 or TRBD2 may be the D gene (6 bases each). This CDR3 comprises 14 residues. Trimming took off 0 bases at V and 5 bases at J, with 12 bases between the two ends. Germline V gene sequence: CDR1 SGHRS, CDR2 YFSETQ. The CDR3 reads CASSLDRGLNEQYF. CDR3 sequence (DNA): TGCGCCAGCAGCTTGGACCGGGGGCTCAACGAGCAGTACTTC.

With respect to this clone: Its ends do not fully match the called genes, so a read error is possible. For the CDR3, the DNA is TGTGCCGGCAGGCCGAGCTCCTACAATGAGCAGTTCTTC. Amino acid sequence: CAGRPSSYNEQFF. The V and J genes are TRBV6-6 and TRBJ2-1; D ambiguous. The CDR3 runs to 13 residues. Germline-derived CDR1 and CDR2 are MNHNY and SVGAGI (reference sequence).

The chain employs TRBV7-9 and TRBJ2-5; D gene unclear. Looked up from germline, CDR1 is SEHNR and CDR2 is FQNEAQ (reference sequence). This CDR3 has 12 amino acids. Trimming shortened V by 2 bases and J by 5 bases, and 6 bases separated the two germline ends. Here the CDR3 reads CASSLNQETQYF. DNA of the CDR3: TGTGCCAGCAGCTTAAATCAGGAGACCCAGTACTTC.

The CDR3 DNA reads as TGTGCCAGCTCACCAAGCATCGGACAGGGGGCTGGCTACACCTTC. Its translation is CASSPSIGQGAGYTF. The rearrangement uses TRBV18 and TRBJ1-2; 11 positions agree with TRBD1. Germline values: CDR1 KGHSH, CDR2 LQKENI. Trimming cost V 2 bases and J 7 bases; bases outside gene matches: 6. There are 15 residues in the CDR3.

This sequence joins TRBV5-6 and TRBJ1-2; no clear D gene. The V gene lost 4 bases and the J gene lost 4 bases, with 8 bases spanning the gap. The germline V gene encodes CDR1 SGHDT and CDR2 YYEEEE. The CDR3 has 12 residues. Here the CDR3 DNA reads TGTGCCAGCAGCCTTGACGGCTATGGCTACACCTTC. It is translated as CASSLDGYGYTF.

The chain carries TRBV9 and TRBJ2-3; 10 bases are a match to TRBD1. CDR3 length: 19 amino acids. V gave up 2 bases and J gave up 1 base; unmatched junction bases: 13. The germline CDR1 and CDR2 sequences are SGDLS and YYNGEE. The CDR3 reads CASSVEAQRGTGGTDTQYF. Written as DNA, the CDR3 is TGTGCCAGCAGCGTCGAAGCGCAACGCGGGACAGGGGGCACAGATACGCAGTATTTT.

V gene TRBV14 combines with J gene TRBJ2-1, with 15 bases aligning to TRBD2. CDR1 is SGHDN, CDR2 FVKESK, per germline. The CDR3 sequence is 15 residues long. J was trimmed by 9 bases and V by 6 bases; bases with no gene match: 6. The CDR3 nucleotides are TGTGCCAGCAGTCGAGGACTAGCGGGAGGGGGTGAGCAGTTCTTC. It encodes CASSRGLAGGGEQFF.

The chain has TRBV5-1 and TRBJ2-7, with no clear D. Looked up from germline, CDR1 is SGHRS and CDR2 is YFSETQ. The length of the CDR3 is 12 residues. The V end was cut by 3 bases, the J end by 3 bases, with 7 bases between. This CDR3 is CASSYANYEQYF. The CDR3 bases are TGCGCCAGCAGCTACGCTAACTACGAGCAGTACTTC.

This clone showed up just a few times. The rearrangement links TRBV5-1 to TRBJ2-7, with 13 nucleotides matching TRBD2. The ends lost 4 bases at V and 2 bases at J; junction bases unmatched: 6. Germline V CDR1 and CDR2: SGHRS, YFSETQ. This CDR3 spans 16 amino acids. The CDR3 loop reads CASSLGLAGSPYEQYF. The CDR3 nucleotides read TGCGCCAGCAGCCTGGGACTAGCGGGGTCCCCCTACGAGCAGTACTTC.

Only one count was recorded for this clone. The CDR3 spells CASSRSLSSYEQYF. The CDR3 region has the DNA TGTGCCAGCAGCCGCAGTCTTAGCTCCTACGAGCAGTACTTC. The V and J genes are TRBV9 and TRBJ2-7; D remains ambiguous. This CDR3 has 14 amino acids. The germline V and J ends were trimmed by 4 bases and 0 bases, with 11 bases remaining between them. Germline-derived CDR1 and CDR2 are SGDLS and YYNGEE.

This chain joins TRBV18 and TRBJ2-2; D might be TRBD2 (6 bases). The CDR3 runs 16 residues. Deletions cut 0 bases from V and 2 bases from J, with 10 bases between. Germline V gives CDR1 KGHSH, CDR2 LQKENI. The CDR3 loop reads CASSPPVGLNTGELFF. CDR3 nucleotide sequence: TGTGCCAGCTCACCACCGGTCGGACTAAACACCGGGGAGCTGTTTTTT.

This chain links TRBV11-2 with TRBJ1-1; tentative D call: TRBD1 (6 bases). V was clipped by 5 bases and J by 2 bases, with 12 bases between them. CDR3 size: 14 residues. The germline V gene encodes CDR1 SGHAT and CDR2 FQNNGV. The CDR3 bases are TGTGCCAGCAGCGTAGCGGGACATAACACTGAAGCTTTCTTT. As protein: CASSVAGHNTEAFF. Supplemented by reference TRBV11-2 and TRBJ1-1, the full variable domain reads EAGVAQSPRYKIIEKRQSVAFWCNPISGHATLYWYQQILGQGPKLLIQFQNNGVVDDSQLPKDRFSAERLKGVDSTLKIQPAKLEDSAVYLCASSVAGHNTEAFFGQGTRLTVV.

The chain uses TRBV28 and TRBJ1-2; D is ambiguous. The CDR3 spans 13 residues. Germline V gene data show CDR1 as MDHEN and CDR2 as SYDVKM. The V end lost 6 bases, the J end lost 0 bases, and 8 bases lay between the germline ends. As DNA, the CDR3 is TGTGCCAGCAGCCGGTCAACTAACTATGGCTACACCTTC. It is translated as CASSRSTNYGYTF.